The rows below give T cell receptor beta chains drawn from one sample of a study of shared clonotypes between healthy human individuals. The table came from immunoSEQ multiplex PCR; TCRdb's copy has only in-frame clones and leaves some out. The sample lists more than 2 million clones, roughly 95% occurring once. The sample consisted of naive CD4+ T cells sorted from blood. The receptors were gathered from a man aged 18 to 29 in good health. The CDR3 runs from the conserved cysteine through the conserved F or W. The order of the fields is D gene, J gene, clone size, V gene, CDR3 protein, CDR3 DNA. A D gene is named only where the DNA matches it firmly. Rows give clone size only sometimes, using once, few, many, or a class for an expanded clone.

D: TRBD2; J: TRBJ2-3; size: -; V: TRBV9; CDR3: CASSVGPGGAADTQYF; DNA: TGTGCCAGCAGCGTAGGGCCCGGGGGGGCGGCAGATACGCAGTATTTT
D: -; J: TRBJ2-3; size: -; V: TRBV11-2; CDR3: CASSLDRGFTDTQYF; DNA: TGTGCCAGCAGCTTAGATCGGGGTTTTACAGATACGCAGTATTTT
D: -; J: TRBJ1-5; size: -; V: TRBV10-3; CDR3: CAISEGPRGSNQPQHF; DNA: TGTGCCATCAGTGAAGGGCCCCGGGGGAGCAATCAGCCCCAGCATTTT
D: -; J: TRBJ1-1; size: -; V: TRBV30; CDR3: CAWILGGLSNTEAFF; DNA: TGTGCCTGGATATTGGGGGGTCTTTCGAACACTGAAGCTTTCTTT
D: -; J: TRBJ1-2; size: -; V: TRBV25-1; CDR3: CASSPGYNYGYTF; DNA: TGTGCCAGCAGCCCAGGCTATAACTATGGCTACACCTTC
D: -; J: TRBJ2-2; size: -; V: TRBV5-1; CDR3: CASSFLWTGGELFF; DNA: TGCGCCAGCAGCTTCCTTTGGACTGGCGGGGAGCTGTTTTTT
D: -; J: TRBJ1-2; size: -; V: TRBV25-1; CDR3: CASRDGYTF; DNA: TGTGCCAGCAGGGATGGCTACACCTTC
D: TRBD2; J: TRBJ2-3; size: -; V: TRBV2; CDR3: CASSEGLAGDTQYF; DNA: TGTGCCAGCAGTGAGGGACTAGCGGGGGATACGCAGTATTTT
D: TRBD1; J: TRBJ2-7; size: few; V: TRBV6-1; CDR3: CASSRTGFEQYF; DNA: TGTGCCAGCAGCCGGACAGGGTTCGAGCAGTACTTC
D: -; J: TRBJ2-7; size: -; V: TRBV10-3; CDR3: CAISELGGLGEQYF; DNA: TGTGCCATCAGTGAGCTTGGAGGCCTCGGCGAGCAGTACTTC
D: -; J: TRBJ2-7; size: -; V: TRBV6-5; CDR3: CASRSQGSEQYF; DNA: TGTGCCAGCAGATCTCAGGGGTCCGAGCAGTACTTC
D: TRBD1; J: TRBJ1-1; size: -; V: TRBV6-1; CDR3: CASSDRSGGTEAFF; DNA: TGTGCCAGCAGTGATCGGTCAGGGGGGACTGAAGCTTTCTTT
D: TRBD1; J: TRBJ2-7; size: -; V: TRBV7-9; CDR3: CASSLKQGPDYEQYF; DNA: TGTGCCAGCAGCTTAAAACAGGGGCCGGACTACGAGCAGTACTTC
D: -; J: TRBJ1-4; size: -; V: TRBV6-5; CDR3: CASSYGINEKLFF; DNA: TGTGCCAGCAGTTACGGCATTAATGAAAAACTGTTTTTT
D: TRBD1; J: TRBJ2-7; size: -; V: TRBV28; CDR3: CASSGGQGRSYEQYF; DNA: TGTGCCAGCAGTGGGGGACAGGGACGCTCCTACGAGCAGTACTTC
D: -; J: TRBJ2-7; size: -; V: TRBV28; CDR3: CASSFRAEQYF; DNA: TGTGCCAGCAGTTTCCGGGCCGAGCAGTACTTC
D: -; J: TRBJ2-5; size: few; V: TRBV5-1; CDR3: CASSLGTVQETQYF; DNA: TGCGCCAGCAGCTTGGGGACAGTCCAAGAGACCCAGTACTTC
D: -; J: TRBJ1-5; size: -; V: TRBV10-3; CDR3: CAISDYSTSNQPQHF; DNA: TGTGCCATCAGTGATTACAGTACCTCCAATCAGCCCCAGCATTTT
D: TRBD1; J: TRBJ1-4; size: -; V: TRBV6-5; CDR3: CASRDREGEKLFF; DNA: TGTGCCAGCAGAGACAGGGAAGGCGAAAAACTGTTTTTT
D: -; J: TRBJ2-5; size: -; V: TRBV5-4; CDR3: CASSSTLTETQYF; DNA: TGTGCCAGCAGCTCTACCTTGACAGAGACCCAGTACTTC
D: -; J: TRBJ1-2; size: -; V: TRBV5-1; CDR3: CASSLVKGRTSVGYTF; DNA: TGCGCCAGCAGCTTGGTTAAGGGGCGTACATCTGTGGGCTACACCTTC
D: -; J: TRBJ1-2; size: -; V: TRBV6-1; CDR3: CASSIDIYGYTF; DNA: TGTGCCAGCAGCATCGACATCTATGGCTACACCTTC
D: TRBD2; J: TRBJ2-7; size: -; V: TRBV7-2; CDR3: CASRSNGRGYEQYF; DNA: TGTGCCAGCCGCTCGAACGGGAGGGGCTACGAGCAGTACTTC
D: -; J: TRBJ2-5; size: -; V: TRBV5-1; CDR3: CASSLARGRGETQYF; DNA: TGCGCCAGCAGCCTAGCCCGGGGGCGCGGGGAGACCCAGTACTTC
D: -; J: TRBJ2-6; size: -; V: TRBV6-6; CDR3: CASSPDGANVLTF; DNA: TGTGCCAGCAGTCCAGATGGGGCCAACGTCCTGACTTTC
D: -; J: TRBJ2-3; size: -; V: TRBV30; CDR3: CAWGGRWDTQYF; DNA: TGTGCCTGGGGGGGCCGGTGGGATACGCAGTATTTT
D: -; J: TRBJ2-2; size: -; V: TRBV6-5; CDR3: CASSYSRVGELFF; DNA: TGTGCCAGCAGTTACTCTAGGGTCGGGGAGCTGTTTTTT
D: -; J: TRBJ1-2; size: -; V: TRBV28; CDR3: CASSPAVGGYTF; DNA: TGTGCCAGCAGCCCGGCTGTCGGAGGCTACACCTTC
D: TRBD1; J: TRBJ2-7; size: -; V: TRBV28; CDR3: CASSLGTGNHEQYF; DNA: TGTGCCAGCAGTTTGGGGACAGGGAACCACGAGCAGTACTTC
D: -; J: TRBJ2-7; size: -; V: TRBV5-1; CDR3: CASSLGPRDEQYF; DNA: TGCGCCAGCAGCTTGGGGCCAAGGGACGAGCAGTACTTC
D: -; J: TRBJ2-5; size: -; V: TRBV7-2; CDR3: CASSLTRGYQETQYF; DNA: TGTGCCAGCAGCTTAACGAGGGGGTACCAAGAGACCCAGTACTTC
D: -; J: TRBJ1-5; size: -; V: TRBV20-1; CDR3: CSAQGNQPQHF; DNA: TGCAGTGCGCAGGGAAATCAGCCCCAGCATTTT
D: -; J: TRBJ2-3; size: -; V: TRBV7-9; CDR3: CASSLSPGKGTDTQYF; DNA: TGTGCCAGCAGCTTATCTCCAGGGAAAGGGACAGATACGCAGTATTTT
D: TRBD2; J: TRBJ2-2; size: -; V: TRBV7-9; CDR3: CASSLLIAGESTGELFF; DNA: TGTGCCAGCAGCTTACTTATAGCGGGAGAGAGCACCGGGGAGCTGTTTTTT
D: -; J: TRBJ1-2; size: -; V: TRBV30; CDR3: CAWSALNQGYGYTF; DNA: TGTGCCTGGAGTGCACTCAACCAGGGCTATGGCTACACCTTC
D: -; J: TRBJ1-2; size: -; V: TRBV15; CDR3: CATSRDGGYTF; DNA: TGTGCCACCAGCAGAGATGGTGGCTACACCTTC
D: TRBD1; J: TRBJ2-2; size: -; V: TRBV6-4; CDR3: CPPALGGTEGTGELFF; DNA: TGCCCGCCAGCGTTAGGTGGGACAGAAGGTACCGGGGAGCTGTTTTTT
D: -; J: TRBJ2-1; size: -; V: TRBV28; CDR3: CASKRQGTYNEQFF; DNA: TGTGCCAGCAAAAGGCAGGGGACATACAATGAGCAGTTCTTC
D: -; J: TRBJ1-4; size: -; V: TRBV10-3; CDR3: CASSRNGGNEKLFF; DNA: TGTGCCAGTAGTCGTAATGGGGGTAATGAAAAACTGTTTTTT
D: TRBD2; J: TRBJ2-5; size: -; V: TRBV5-4; CDR3: CASSLSGGGETQYF; DNA: TGTGCCAGCAGCCTCAGCGGGGGAGGAGAGACCCAGTACTTC
D: -; J: TRBJ2-2; size: -; V: TRBV7-9; CDR3: CASSLNYITGELFF; DNA: TGTGCCAGCAGCTTAAACTATATTACCGGGGAGCTGTTTTTT
D: -; J: TRBJ2-7; size: -; V: TRBV5-6; CDR3: CASSRQALYEQYF; DNA: TGTGCCAGCAGCCGACAGGCGCTCTACGAGCAGTACTTC
D: -; J: TRBJ1-2; size: -; V: TRBV6-5; CDR3: CASVYGYTF; DNA: TGTGCCAGTGTGTATGGCTACACCTTC
D: -; J: TRBJ2-2; size: -; V: TRBV5-4; CDR3: CASSFQGESGELFF; DNA: TGTGCCAGCAGCTTTCAGGGAGAATCCGGGGAGCTGTTTTTT
D: -; J: TRBJ1-3; size: -; V: TRBV6-5; CDR3: CASRAVGPGNTIYF; DNA: TGTGCCAGCAGGGCTGTTGGGCCTGGAAACACCATATATTTT
D: -; J: TRBJ1-4; size: -; V: TRBV7-2; CDR3: CASSLAPGVNEKLFF; DNA: TGTGCCAGCAGCTTAGCCCCGGGCGTAAATGAAAAACTGTTTTTT
D: -; J: TRBJ1-1; size: few; V: TRBV28; CDR3: CASTGPPKNTEAFF; DNA: TGTGCCAGCACCGGACCGCCGAAGAACACTGAAGCTTTCTTT
D: -; J: TRBJ1-6; size: few; V: TRBV2; CDR3: CASSGTVMYNSPLHF; DNA: TGTGCCAGCAGTGGGACGGTGATGTATAATTCACCCCTCCACTTT
D: -; J: TRBJ2-7; size: once; V: TRBV14; CDR3: CASSQGWRQGSYEQYF; DNA: TGTGCCAGCAGCCAAGGGTGGCGGCAGGGCTCCTACGAGCAGTACTTC
D: -; J: TRBJ2-5; size: -; V: TRBV6-1; CDR3: CASSRRLETQYF; DNA: TGTGCCAGCAGTAGAAGGCTAGAGACCCAGTACTTC